This TCR beta chain originates from a study of cytomegalovirus exposure and HLA in healthy donors. Study results and caveats: About 87% or about 30% of the time was how often most TCR beta V segments were productive, according to an earlier analysis. The Asian-associated ancestry cluster reportedly had fewer N-insertions than the 666-donor mean in a later analysis. Likely technical artifact: a cluster of highly shared sequence variants. It was reported that the classifier diagnosed cytomegalovirus status with high specificity and sensitivity in both the original and validation cohorts.

CDR3 length: 15 residues. Between the trimmed V and J ends, which lost 1 base and 1 base, there was a span of 11 bases. Germline CDR1 LNHDA, CDR2 SQIVND (reference sequence). The PCR ran on 60 Vbeta and 13 Jbeta primers. Only in-frame clones appear in the TCRdb table, and some are missing; sequencing was by immunoSEQ multiplex PCR. This table holds around 170,000 clones, roughly 79% found once. In the case of this clone: Its specificity is unknown.

Sequenced: PBMCs. The gene calls are TRBV19 and TRBJ2-7; D is possibly TRBD2 (6 bases). The receptor's source is a man in his forties or fifties in good health and CMV-seronegative. The CDR3 coding sequence is TGTGCCAGTAGTATAGGGCTAGCGCCATCCTACGAGCAGTACGTC. Its protein is CASSIGLAPSYEQYV.